The TCR beta chain under discussion was sequenced for a study of human CD8 memory T cell subsets. Negative magnetic selection enriched total CD8+ T cells. Duplicate vials holding 150,000 sorted CD8+ T cells per subset yielded the RNA. Germline V gene sequence: CDR1 LNHDA, CDR2 SQIVND (reference sequence). The CDR3 consists of 15 residues. Production of TCR beta libraries used UMI-labeled 5' RACE as the method. TCRdb reprocessed the 5' RACE reads, keeping one entry per CDR3 protein, no DNA. The table counts 5,500 to 7,000 distinct CDR3 sequences; 28% lies in the top ten. V gene TRBV19 combines with J gene TRBJ2-2; the TCRdb D gene call, TRBD2, has no DNA to confirm it. Sequences were obtained from CD8+ effector memory T cells (TEM) sorted from PBMCs. The subset here: effector memory CD8 T cells, CCR7- CD45RO+ CD95+. The origin of this receptor is a human donor in good health. This CDR3 reads CASTPPGSDTGELFF.